The clone carrying this TCR beta chain was recorded a few times. Its target is not known. Isocitrate dehydrogenase mutation was absent in all glioblastoma patients. The PCR used 60 V beta and 13 J beta primers. The table came from immunoSEQ multiplex PCR; TCRdb's copy has only in-frame clones and leaves some out. The table shows roughly 90,000 clones, with over 75% occurring only once. The data stem from a study of glioma-infiltrating T cells after dendritic cell vaccination. About the study: Monocyte-derived dendritic cells, cultured approximately 7 days with IL-4 and GM-CSF, were pulsed with autologous tumor lysate. Study-level findings and limits: Few patients contributed both blood and tumor specimens.

V was pared by 5 bases and J by 6 bases, with 5 bases of the junction left unmatched. The length of the CDR3 is 13 residues. Germline CDR1 and CDR2: PRHDT and FYEKMQ (reference sequence). The material sequenced was blood, taken before dendritic cell vaccination. The receptor was isolated from a human donor with glioblastoma. This rearrangement joins TRBV13 to TRBJ1-1; 8 positions match TRBD1. CDR3 sequence: CASSTGQGPEAFF. The CDR3 region has the DNA TGTGCCAGCAGCACCGGACAGGGTCCTGAAGCTTTCTTT.